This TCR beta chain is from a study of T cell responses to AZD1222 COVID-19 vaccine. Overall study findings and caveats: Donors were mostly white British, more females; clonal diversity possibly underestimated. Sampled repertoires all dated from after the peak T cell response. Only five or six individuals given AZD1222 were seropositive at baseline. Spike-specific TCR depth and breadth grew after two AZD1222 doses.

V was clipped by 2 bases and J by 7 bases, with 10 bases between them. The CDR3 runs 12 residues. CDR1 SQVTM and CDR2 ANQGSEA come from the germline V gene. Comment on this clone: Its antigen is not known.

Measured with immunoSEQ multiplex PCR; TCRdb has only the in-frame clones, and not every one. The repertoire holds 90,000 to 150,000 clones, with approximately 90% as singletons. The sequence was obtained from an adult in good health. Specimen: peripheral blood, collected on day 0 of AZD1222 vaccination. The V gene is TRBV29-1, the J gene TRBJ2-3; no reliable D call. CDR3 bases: TGCAGCGTTGAAATCTCGGAATATACGCAGTATTTT. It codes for CSVEISEYTQYF.